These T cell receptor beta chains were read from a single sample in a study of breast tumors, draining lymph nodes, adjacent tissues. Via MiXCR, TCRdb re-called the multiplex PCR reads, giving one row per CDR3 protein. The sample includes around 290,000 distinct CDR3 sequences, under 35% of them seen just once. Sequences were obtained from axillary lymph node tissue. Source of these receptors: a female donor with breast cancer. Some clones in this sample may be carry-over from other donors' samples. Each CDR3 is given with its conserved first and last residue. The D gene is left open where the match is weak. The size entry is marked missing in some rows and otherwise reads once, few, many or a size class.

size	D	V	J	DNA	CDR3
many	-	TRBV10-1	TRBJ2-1	TGCGCCAGCAGTGAGGGACTAACCAATGAGCAGTTCTTC	CASSEGLTNEQFF
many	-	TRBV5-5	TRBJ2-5	TGTGCCAGCAGCTTTCGGGGATGGGAAGAGACCCAGTACTTC	CASSFRGWEETQYF
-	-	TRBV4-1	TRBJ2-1	TGCGCCAGCAGCCGGACTGGGGGATACAATGAGCAGTTCTTC	CASSRTGGYNEQFF
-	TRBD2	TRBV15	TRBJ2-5	TGTGCCACCAGCCCCCGACTAGCGGCATCAGAGACCCAGTACTTC	CATSPRLAASETQYF
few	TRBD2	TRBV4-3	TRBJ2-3	TGCGCCAGCAGCCAACTCCGTGGAGCGGGAGCTGATACGCAGTATTTT	CASSQLRGAGADTQYF
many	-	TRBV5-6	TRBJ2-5	TGTGCCAGCAGCTTGGGGAGACGGCGTTTCGAGACCCAGTACTTC	CASSLGRRRFETQYF
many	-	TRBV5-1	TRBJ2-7	TGCGCCAGCAGCTCGGAAGGACGCGCCTACGAGCAGTACTTC	CASSSEGRAYEQYF
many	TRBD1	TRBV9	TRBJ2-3	TGTGCCAGCAGCGTCCGGGACAGGATGAACACAGATACGCAGTATTTT	CASSVRDRMNTDTQYF
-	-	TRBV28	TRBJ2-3	TGTGCCAGCAGTTCACAGACAGGGGAGGGAGATACGCAGTATTTT	CASSSQTGEGDTQYF
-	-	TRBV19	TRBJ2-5	TGTGCCAGTAGCCCTCAGGGCTCTGGGGCCAGCCAAGAGACCCAGTACTTC	CASSPQGSGASQETQYF
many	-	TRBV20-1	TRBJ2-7	TGCAGTGCTAGAGATCCTGCCGACTACGAGCAGTACTTC	CSARDPADYEQYF
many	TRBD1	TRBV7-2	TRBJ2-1	TGTGCCAGCAGCTTTAGGGTGACAGGGGGCAGGGAGCAGTTCTTC	CASSFRVTGGREQFF
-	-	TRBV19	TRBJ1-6	TGTGCCAGGAGGATACCGGGACATTCAGAATTTCCCCTCCACTTT	CARRIPGHSEFPLHF
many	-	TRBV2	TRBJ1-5	TGTGCCAGCAGGGGGTCGAGCAATCAGCCCCAGCATTTT	CASRGSSNQPQHF
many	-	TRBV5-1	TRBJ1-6	TGCGCCAGCAGCCGAACAGGCCCAGTTAATAATTCACCCCTCCACTTT	CASSRTGPVNNSPLHF
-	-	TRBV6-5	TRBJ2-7	TGTGCCAGCCGTGACTTTAGGAGCTCCTACGAGCAGTACTTC	CASRDFRSSYEQYF
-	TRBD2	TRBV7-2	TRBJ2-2	TGTGCCAGCAGCTTATTGCTAGCGGGAACCGGGGAGCTGTTTTTT	CASSLLLAGTGELFF
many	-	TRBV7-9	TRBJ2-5	TGTGCCAGCAGCCTGACGGTAGGGAAAGAGACCCAGTACTTC	CASSLTVGKETQYF
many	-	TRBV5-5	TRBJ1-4	TGTGCCAGCAGCTTGGGGTCCTCCGGGACAAGGGCGGAAAAACTGTTTTTT	CASSLGSSGTRAEKLFF
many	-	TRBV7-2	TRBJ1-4	TGTGCCAGCAGCTTAGATGGAGGTTCTCTTAAAAAACTGTTTTTT	CASSLDGGSLKKLFF
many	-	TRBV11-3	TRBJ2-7	TGTGCCAGCAGCTTAGTTGAAGTAGGGGAGCAGTACTTC	CASSLVEVGEQYF
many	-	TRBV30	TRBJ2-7	TGTGCCTGGAGTGTTCGAGGGAGTGGTGAGCAGTACTTC	CAWSVRGSGEQYF
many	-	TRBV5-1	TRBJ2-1	TGCGCCAGCAGCTGGATGGCAGGACACAATGAGCAGTTCTTC	CASSWMAGHNEQFF
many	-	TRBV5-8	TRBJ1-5	TGTGCCAGCAACCCGAATAGCAATCAGCCCCAGCATTTT	CASNPNSNQPQHF
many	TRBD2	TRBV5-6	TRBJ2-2	TGTGCCAGCAGCTTGAGGACTAGCGGCTTGGACACCGGGGAGCTGTTTTTT	CASSLRTSGLDTGELFF
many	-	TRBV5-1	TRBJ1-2	TGCGCCAGCAGTTTGGGGGAGAATTATGGCTACACCTTC	CASSLGENYGYTF
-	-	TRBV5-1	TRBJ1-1	TGCGCCAGCAGCTTGACTACCCAGGGAGGGACTGAAGCTTTCTTT	CASSLTTQGGTEAFF
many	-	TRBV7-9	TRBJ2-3	TGTGCCAGCAGCTTAGGGTGGGACACAGATACGCAGTATTTT	CASSLGWDTDTQYF
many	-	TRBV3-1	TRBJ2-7	TGTGCCAGCAGCCACGGCGGCTACGAGCAGTACTTC	CASSHGGYEQYF
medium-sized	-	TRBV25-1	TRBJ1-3	TGTGCCAGCAGTGCTCCTTTCGGGTGGGGCTCTGGAAACACCATATATTTT	CASSAPFGWGSGNTIYF
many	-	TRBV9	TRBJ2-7	TGTGCCAGCAGCGTAGGGGGTGTTAGCTACGAGCAGTACTTC	CASSVGGVSYEQYF
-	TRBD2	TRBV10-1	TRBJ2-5	TGCGCCAGCAGTGCCGGGGGGGGGGAGACCCAGTACTTC	CASSAGGGETQYF
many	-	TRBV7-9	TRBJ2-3	TGTGCCAGCAGCCTTGACAGCTCAGATACGCAGTATTTT	CASSLDSSDTQYF
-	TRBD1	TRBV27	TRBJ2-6	TGTGCCAGCAGATTGACCCGGGACAGGGCTGGGGCCAACGTCCTGACTTTC	CASRLTRDRAGANVLTF
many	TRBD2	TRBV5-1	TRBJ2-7	TGCGCCAGCAGCTTCTGGGCTAGCGGGAACTACGAGCAGTACTTC	CASSFWASGNYEQYF
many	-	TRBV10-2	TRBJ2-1	TGCGCCAGCAGCCCGGTGGGGACCCCCTACAATGAGCAGTTCTTC	CASSPVGTPYNEQFF
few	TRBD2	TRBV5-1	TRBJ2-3	TGCGCCAGCAGCTTGGGGCTAGCGGGATTCAAAAGCACAGATACGCAGTATTTT	CASSLGLAGFKSTDTQYF